This T cell receptor (beta chain) came from a study of beta chain features in type 1 diabetes. What was sequenced were expressed TCRB transcripts, since all of the isolated RNA had been reverse transcribed. Using immunoSEQ multiplex PCR, the repertoire was profiled, and TCRdb retains in-frame clones only, with some absent. The sample yields roughly 450,000 clones, 11% to 15% seen once. This clone was observed a few times. Its antigen is as yet unknown. Overall study results and limits: For patients and controls alike, PCR might favor shorter templates to the same degree. Still unanswered here is whether HLA type influences TCRB rearrangement.

Trimming shortened V by 5 bases and J by 2 bases, and 0 bases separated the two germline ends. CDR1 and CDR2 (germline): MNHNY, SVGAGI (reference sequence). The CDR3 is made up of 10 amino acids. The rearrangement uses TRBV6-6 and TRBJ1-1; no clear D. The sample was naive CD4+ T cells from blood. The receptor was derived from a man in his thirties or forties in good health. CDR3 bases: TGTGCCAGCAGTAACACTGAAGCTTTCTTT. This sequence encodes CASSNTEAFF.